This TCR beta chain comes out of a study of T-cell memory formation after mild COVID-19. General study results and limits: The finding that pre-infection memory included some responding clones suggested that cross-reactive memory joined.

Germline V lookup: CDR1 DFQATT, CDR2 SNEGSKA (reference sequence). There are 13 residues in the CDR3. Trimming removed 5 bases from V and 7 bases from J; junction bases left unmatched: 5. TCRdb itself ran the 5' RACE reads through MiXCR, one entry per CDR3 protein. The sample shows more than 250,000 distinct CDR3 sequences, about a sixth of them seen only once. This clonotype was seen a few times. The antigen is unknown. This TCR was recovered from a man aged 18 to 35 who had mild COVID-19 (a few samples of this study predate the infection). Cell type and time point are not known. The genes are TRBV20-1 and TRBJ1-6; TRBD1 matches 7 bases. Sequenced sample: PBMCs or a T cell subset sorted from them (not recorded which). Here the CDR3 DNA reads TGCAGTGCTCCTCGACAGGGCAATTCACCCCTCCACTTT. Its protein is CSAPRQGNSPLHF.